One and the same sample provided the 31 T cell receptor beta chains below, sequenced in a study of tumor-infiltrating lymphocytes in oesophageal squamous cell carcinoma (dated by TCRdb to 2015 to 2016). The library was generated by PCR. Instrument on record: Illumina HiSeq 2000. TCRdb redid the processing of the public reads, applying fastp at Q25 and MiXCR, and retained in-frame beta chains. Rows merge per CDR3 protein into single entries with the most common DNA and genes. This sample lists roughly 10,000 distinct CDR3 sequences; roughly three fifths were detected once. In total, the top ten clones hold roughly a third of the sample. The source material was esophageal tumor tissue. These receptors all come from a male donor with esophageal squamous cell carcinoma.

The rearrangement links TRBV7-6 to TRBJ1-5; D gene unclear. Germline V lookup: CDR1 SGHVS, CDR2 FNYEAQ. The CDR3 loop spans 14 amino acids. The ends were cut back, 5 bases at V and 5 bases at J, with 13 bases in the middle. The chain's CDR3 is CASSPDLWDQPQHF. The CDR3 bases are TGTGCCAGCAGCCCTGATCTGTGGGATCAGCCCCAGCATTTT.

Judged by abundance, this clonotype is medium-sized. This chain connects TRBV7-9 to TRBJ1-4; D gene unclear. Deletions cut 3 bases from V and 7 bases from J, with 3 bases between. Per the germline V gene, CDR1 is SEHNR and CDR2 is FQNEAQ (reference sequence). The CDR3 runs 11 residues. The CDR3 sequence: CASSFTEKLFF. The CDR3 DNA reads TGTGCCAGCAGCTTCACTGAAAAACTGTTTTTT.

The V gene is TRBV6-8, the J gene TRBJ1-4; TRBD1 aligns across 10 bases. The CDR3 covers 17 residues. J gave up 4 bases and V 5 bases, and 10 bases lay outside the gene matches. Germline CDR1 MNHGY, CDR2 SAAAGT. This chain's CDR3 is CASSARDRGGLNEKLFF. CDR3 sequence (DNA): TGTGCCAGCAGTGCTAGGGACAGGGGAGGACTTAATGAAAAACTGTTTTTT.

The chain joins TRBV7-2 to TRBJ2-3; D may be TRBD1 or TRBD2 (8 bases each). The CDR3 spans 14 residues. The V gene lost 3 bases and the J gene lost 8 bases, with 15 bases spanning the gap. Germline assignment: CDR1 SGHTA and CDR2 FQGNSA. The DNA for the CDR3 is TGTGCCAGCAGCTTTACTAGCGGACAGGGTACGCAGTATTTT. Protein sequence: CASSFTSGQGTQYF.

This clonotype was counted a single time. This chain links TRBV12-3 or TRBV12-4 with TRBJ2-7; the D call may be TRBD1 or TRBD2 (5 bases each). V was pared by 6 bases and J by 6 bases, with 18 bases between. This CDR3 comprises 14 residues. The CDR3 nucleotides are TGTGCCAGCAGGTTGGGACCGTCGGCCGGCGAGCAGTACTTC. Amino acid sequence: CASRLGPSAGEQYF.

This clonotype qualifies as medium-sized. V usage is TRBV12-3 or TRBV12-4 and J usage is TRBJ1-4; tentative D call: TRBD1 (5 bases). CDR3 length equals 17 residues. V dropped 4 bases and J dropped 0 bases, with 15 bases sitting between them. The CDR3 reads CASSWGRELATNEKLFF. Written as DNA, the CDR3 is TGTGCCAGCAGTTGGGGCAGGGAACTTGCAACTAATGAAAAACTGTTTTTT.

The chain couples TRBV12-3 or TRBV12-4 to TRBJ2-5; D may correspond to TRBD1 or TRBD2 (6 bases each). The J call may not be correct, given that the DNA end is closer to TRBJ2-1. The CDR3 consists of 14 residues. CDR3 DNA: TGTGCCAGCCTTAGAGGGGGGAGTTTCAATGAGCAGTTCTTC. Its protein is CASLRGGSFNEQFF.

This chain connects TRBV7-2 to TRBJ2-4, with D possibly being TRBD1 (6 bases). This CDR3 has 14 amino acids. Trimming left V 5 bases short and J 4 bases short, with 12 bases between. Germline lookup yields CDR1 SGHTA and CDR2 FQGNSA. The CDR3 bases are TGTGCCAGCAGCGTAGGCGGACAGAAAAACATTCAGTACTTC. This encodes CASSVGGQKNIQYF. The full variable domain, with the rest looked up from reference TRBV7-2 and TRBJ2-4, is GAGVSQSPSNKVTEKGKDVELRCDPISGHTALYWYRQSLGQGLEFLIYFQGNSAPDKSGLPSDRFSAERTGGSVSTLTIQRTQQEDSAVYLCASSVGGQKNIQYFGAGTRLSVL.

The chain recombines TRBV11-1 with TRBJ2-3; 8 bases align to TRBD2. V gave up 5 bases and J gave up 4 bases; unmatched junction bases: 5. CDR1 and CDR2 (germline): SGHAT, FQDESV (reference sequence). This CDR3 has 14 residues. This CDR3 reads CASSDSGIPDTQYF. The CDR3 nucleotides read TGTGCCAGCAGCGATAGCGGGATTCCAGATACGCAGTATTTT.

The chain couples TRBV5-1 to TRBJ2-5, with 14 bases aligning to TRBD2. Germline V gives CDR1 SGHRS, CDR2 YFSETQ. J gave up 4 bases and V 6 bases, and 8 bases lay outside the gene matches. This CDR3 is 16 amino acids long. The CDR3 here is CASTTRGLAGAETQYF. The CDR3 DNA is TGCGCCAGCACGACTCGGGGACTAGCGGGAGCAGAGACCCAGTACTTC.

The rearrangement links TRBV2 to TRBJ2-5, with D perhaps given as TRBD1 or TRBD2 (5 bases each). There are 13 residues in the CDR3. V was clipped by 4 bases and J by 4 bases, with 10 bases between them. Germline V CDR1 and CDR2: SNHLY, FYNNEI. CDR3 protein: CASSVRGGETQYF. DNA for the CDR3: TGTGCCAGCAGTGTTCGGGGCGGAGAGACCCAGTACTTC.

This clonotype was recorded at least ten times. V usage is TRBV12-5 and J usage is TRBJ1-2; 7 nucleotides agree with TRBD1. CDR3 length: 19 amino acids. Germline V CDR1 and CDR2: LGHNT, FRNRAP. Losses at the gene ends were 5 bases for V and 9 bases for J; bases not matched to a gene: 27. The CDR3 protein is CASGLYPGTERALGESYTF. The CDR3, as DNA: TGTGCTAGTGGTCTATACCCTGGGACAGAGAGGGCCCTAGGCGAGAGCTACACCTTC.

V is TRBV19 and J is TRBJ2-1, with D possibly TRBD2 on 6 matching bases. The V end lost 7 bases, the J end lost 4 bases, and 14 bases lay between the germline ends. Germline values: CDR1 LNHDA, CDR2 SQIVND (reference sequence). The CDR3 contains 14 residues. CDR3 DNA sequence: TGTGCCAGTACCCCGGGGACTTTATACAATGAGCAGTTCTTC. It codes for CASTPGTLYNEQFF.

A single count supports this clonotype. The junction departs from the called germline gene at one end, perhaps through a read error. In DNA form, the CDR3 reads TGTGCCAGCAGTCTCGGACAGGGCTCACCCCTCCACTTC. This translates into CASSLGQGSPLHF. The rearrangement uses TRBV6-1 and TRBJ2-1; 8 nucleotides match TRBD1. This CDR3 is 13 amino acids long. Looked up from germline, CDR1 is MNHNS and CDR2 is SASEGT.

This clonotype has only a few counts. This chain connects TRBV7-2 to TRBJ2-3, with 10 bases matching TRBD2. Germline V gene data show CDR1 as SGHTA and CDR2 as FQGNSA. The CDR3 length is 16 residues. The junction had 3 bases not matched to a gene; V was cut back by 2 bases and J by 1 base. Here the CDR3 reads CASSLLAGVGTDTQYF. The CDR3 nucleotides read TGTGCCAGCAGCTTACTAGCGGGAGTCGGCACAGATACGCAGTATTTT.

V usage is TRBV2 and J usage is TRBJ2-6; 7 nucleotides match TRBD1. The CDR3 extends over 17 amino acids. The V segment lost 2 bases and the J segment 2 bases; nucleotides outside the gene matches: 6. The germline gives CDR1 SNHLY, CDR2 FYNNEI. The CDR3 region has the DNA TGTGCCAGCAGTGAAACCCTTACAGGGGCTGGGGCCAACGTCCTGACTTTC. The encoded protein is CASSETLTGAGANVLTF.

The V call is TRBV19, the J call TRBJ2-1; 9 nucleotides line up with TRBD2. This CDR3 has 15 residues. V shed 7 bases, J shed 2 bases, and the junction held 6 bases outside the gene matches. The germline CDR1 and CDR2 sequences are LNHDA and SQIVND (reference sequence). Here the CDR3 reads CASTLSGSTYNEQFF. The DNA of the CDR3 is TGTGCCAGTACCCTTAGCGGGAGCACCTACAATGAGCAGTTCTTC.

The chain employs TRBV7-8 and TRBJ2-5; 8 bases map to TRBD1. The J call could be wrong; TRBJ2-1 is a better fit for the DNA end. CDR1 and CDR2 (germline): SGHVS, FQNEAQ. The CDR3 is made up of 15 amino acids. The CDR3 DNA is TGTGCCAGCAGCTTAGGGGCAGGGGGCTCCTATGAGCAGTTCTTC. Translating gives CASSLGAGGSYEQFF.

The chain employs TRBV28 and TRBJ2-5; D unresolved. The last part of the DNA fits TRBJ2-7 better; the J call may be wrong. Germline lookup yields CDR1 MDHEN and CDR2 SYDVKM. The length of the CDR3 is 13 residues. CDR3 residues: CASSLVQPYEQYF. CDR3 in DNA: TGTGCCAGCAGTTTGGTACAGCCCTACGAGCAGTACTTC.

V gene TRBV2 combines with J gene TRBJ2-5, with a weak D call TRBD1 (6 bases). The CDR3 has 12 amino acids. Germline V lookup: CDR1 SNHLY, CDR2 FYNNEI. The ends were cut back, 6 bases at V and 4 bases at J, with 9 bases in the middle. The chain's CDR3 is CASRGGSETQYF. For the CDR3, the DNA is TGTGCCAGCAGAGGGGGTTCAGAGACCCAGTACTTC.

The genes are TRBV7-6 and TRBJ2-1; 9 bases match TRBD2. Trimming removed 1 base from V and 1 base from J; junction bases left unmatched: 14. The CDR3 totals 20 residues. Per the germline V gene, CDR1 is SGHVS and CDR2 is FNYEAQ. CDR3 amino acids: CASSLVQGTSRVVSYNEQFF. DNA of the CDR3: TGTGCCAGCAGCTTAGTACAAGGGACTAGCAGGGTAGTGTCCTACAATGAGCAGTTCTTC.

CDR3 bases: TGTGCCAGCAGCTTACGGACAGATACGCAGTATTTT. It encodes CASSLRTDTQYF. The chain couples TRBV7-2 to TRBJ2-3; D gene uncertain. The length of the CDR3 is 12 residues. Trimming removed 2 bases at V and 3 bases at J, with 3 bases between. The germline V gene encodes CDR1 SGHTA and CDR2 FQGNSA.

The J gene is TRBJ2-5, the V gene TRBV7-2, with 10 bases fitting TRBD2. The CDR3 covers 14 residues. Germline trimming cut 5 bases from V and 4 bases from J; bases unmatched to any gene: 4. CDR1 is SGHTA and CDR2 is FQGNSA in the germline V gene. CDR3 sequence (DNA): TGTGCCAGCAGCGCCAGACTAGCGGGAGAGACCCAGTACTTC. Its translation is CASSARLAGETQYF.

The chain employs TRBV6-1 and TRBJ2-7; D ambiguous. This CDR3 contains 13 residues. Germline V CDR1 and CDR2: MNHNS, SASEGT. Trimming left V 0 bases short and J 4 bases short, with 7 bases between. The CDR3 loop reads CASSEALRYEQYF. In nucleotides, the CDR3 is TGTGCCAGCAGTGAAGCGCTTAGGTACGAGCAGTACTTC.

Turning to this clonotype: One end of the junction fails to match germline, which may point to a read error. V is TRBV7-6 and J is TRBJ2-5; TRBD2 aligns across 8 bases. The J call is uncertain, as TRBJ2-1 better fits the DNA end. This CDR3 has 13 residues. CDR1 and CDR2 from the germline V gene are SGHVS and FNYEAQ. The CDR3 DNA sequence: TGTGCTAGCAGCTTAGCGGGGTTCAATGAGCAGTTCTTC. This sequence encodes CASSLAGFNEQFF.

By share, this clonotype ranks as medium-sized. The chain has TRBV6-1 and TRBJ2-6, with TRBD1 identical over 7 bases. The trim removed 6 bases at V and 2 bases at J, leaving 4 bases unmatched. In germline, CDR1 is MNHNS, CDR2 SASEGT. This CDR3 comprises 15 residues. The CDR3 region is CASSLTGAGANVLTF. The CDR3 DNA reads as TGTGCCAGCAGCTTAACAGGGGCTGGGGCCAACGTCCTGACTTTC.

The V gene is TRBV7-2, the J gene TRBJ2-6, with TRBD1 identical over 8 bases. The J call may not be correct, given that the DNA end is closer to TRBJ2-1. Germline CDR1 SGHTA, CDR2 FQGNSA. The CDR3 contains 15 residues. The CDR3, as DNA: TGTGCCAGCAGCTTAGGGGCAGGGGGCCACAATGAGCAGTTCTTC. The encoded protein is CASSLGAGGHNEQFF.

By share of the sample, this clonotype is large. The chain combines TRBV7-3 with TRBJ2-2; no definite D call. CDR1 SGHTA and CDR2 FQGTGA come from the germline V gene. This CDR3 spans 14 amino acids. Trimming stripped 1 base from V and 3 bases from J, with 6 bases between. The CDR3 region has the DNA TGTGCCAGCAGCTTAAACCAGTACACCGGGGAGCTGTTTTTT. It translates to CASSLNQYTGELFF.

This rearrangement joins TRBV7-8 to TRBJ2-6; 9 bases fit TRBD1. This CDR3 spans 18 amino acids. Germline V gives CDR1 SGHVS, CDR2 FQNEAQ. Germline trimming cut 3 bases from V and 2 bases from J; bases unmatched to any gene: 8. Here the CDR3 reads CASSFFGDRVPGANVLTF. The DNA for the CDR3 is TGTGCCAGCAGCTTCTTCGGGGACAGGGTCCCTGGGGCCAACGTCCTGACTTTC. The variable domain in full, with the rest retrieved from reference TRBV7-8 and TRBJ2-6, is GAGVSQSPRYKVAKRGQDVALRCDPISGHVSLFWYQQALGQGPEFLTYFQNEAQLDKSGLPSDRFFAERPEGSVSTLKIQRTQQEDSAVYLCASSFFGDRVPGANVLTFGAGSRLTVL.

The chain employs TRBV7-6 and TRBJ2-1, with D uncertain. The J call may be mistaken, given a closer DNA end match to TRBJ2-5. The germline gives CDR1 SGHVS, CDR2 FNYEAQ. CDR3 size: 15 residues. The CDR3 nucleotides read TGTGCCAGCAGCTTGGTTCGAACAGAACAAGAGACCCAGTACTTC. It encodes CASSLVRTEQETQYF.

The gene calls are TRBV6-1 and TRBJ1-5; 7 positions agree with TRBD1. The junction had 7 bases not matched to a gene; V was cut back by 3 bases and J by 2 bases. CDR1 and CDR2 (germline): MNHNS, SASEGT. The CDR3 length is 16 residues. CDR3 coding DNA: TGTGCCAGCAGTGAGGGACAGAGGAGTCGCAATCAGCCCCAGCATTTT. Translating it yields CASSEGQRSRNQPQHF.